This T cell receptor (beta chain) is from a study of CD8 T cells in ankylosing spondylitis. Study conclusions and caveats: The authors found the disease-linked clones to be CD8+ and relatively rare in peripheral blood. The clones that were linked to disease were reported to be significantly enriched in matched synovial fluid samples from ankylosing spondylitis patients. Certain motif variants had earlier been reported in reactive arthritis synovial fluid and blood.

Trimming at V came to 6 bases and at J to 4 bases, leaving 11 bases not matched to a gene. This CDR3 is built from 18 residues. Germline V gene sequence: CDR1 SGHVS, CDR2 FQNEAQ. TCRdb ran MiXCR on the 5' RACE reads and lists one entry per CDR3 protein. In the table there are roughly 240,000 distinct CDR3 sequences, 30% to 35% of which are singletons. Notes on this clonotype: Its antigen remains unknown.

The gene calls are TRBV7-8 and TRBJ2-1, with 14 nucleotides matching TRBD2. This sequence originates from a male donor with ankylosing spondylitis or in good health (not recorded which). Material: blood, either unsorted or a sorted T cell fraction (not recorded which). The CDR3 here is CASRKTSGGALIYNEQFF. CDR3 DNA: TGTGCCAGCAGAAAGACTAGCGGGGGGGCATTAATTTACAATGAGCAGTTCTTC.